The entry below gives a single T cell receptor beta chain sequence along with its context. In the original processing: Counts of nucleated cells, estimated from reference gene primer amplification, were obtained. TCRdb's copy holds only in-frame clones and misses some; the assay was immunoSEQ multiplex PCR. The V and J calls and the clone size are those of that table, but D and trimming were determined from the DNA. The table lists over 200,000 clones, roughly 90% of them singletons, with about 1.9% in the top ten. Trimming pared 0 bases from V and 2 bases from J, leaving 8 bases between. Germline lookup yields CDR1 SGHRS and CDR2 YFSETQ. The CDR3 is made up of 14 amino acids. These data originate in a study of blood T cell repertoires in COVID-19.

This chain connects TRBV5-1 to TRBJ1-2, with a weak D call TRBD1 (6 bases). The sequence came from a man between 35 and 55 years old with active or convalescent COVID-19. Material: peripheral blood. CDR3 nucleotides: TGCGCCAGCAGCTTGGTCCAGGGGAACTATGGCTACACCTTC. This gives the protein CASSLVQGNYGYTF.